This TCR beta chain was sequenced during a study of OX40 agonist ivuxolimab in advanced cancers. Overall study: Patients in the trial were receiving intravenous ivuxolimab every 2 weeks, at doses of 0.01 to 10 mg/kg.

Only in-frame clones appear in the TCRdb table, and some are missing; sequencing was by immunoSEQ multiplex PCR. The sample has 84,000 or so clones, around 90% seen once. Remarks on this clone: Its antigen remains unidentified.

Study-wide points: Among T cells, CD8+ cells averaged more expanded clones than CD4+ cells.

Trimming shortened V by 1 base and J by 2 bases, and 9 bases separated the two germline ends. Germline V CDR1 and CDR2: SGHRS, YFSETQ. This CDR3 comprises 14 residues. The sample here was CD4+ or CD8+ T cells sorted from blood, taken in a trial of the OX40 agonist ivuxolimab. The source is an adult with an advanced solid tumor such as melanoma, head and neck, liver or kidney cancer. The gene calls are TRBV5-1 and TRBJ1-2; D remains unclear. The CDR3 sequence is CASSLPGPNYGYTF. In DNA form, the CDR3 reads TGCGCCAGCAGCTTGCCCGGTCCCAACTATGGCTACACCTTC.